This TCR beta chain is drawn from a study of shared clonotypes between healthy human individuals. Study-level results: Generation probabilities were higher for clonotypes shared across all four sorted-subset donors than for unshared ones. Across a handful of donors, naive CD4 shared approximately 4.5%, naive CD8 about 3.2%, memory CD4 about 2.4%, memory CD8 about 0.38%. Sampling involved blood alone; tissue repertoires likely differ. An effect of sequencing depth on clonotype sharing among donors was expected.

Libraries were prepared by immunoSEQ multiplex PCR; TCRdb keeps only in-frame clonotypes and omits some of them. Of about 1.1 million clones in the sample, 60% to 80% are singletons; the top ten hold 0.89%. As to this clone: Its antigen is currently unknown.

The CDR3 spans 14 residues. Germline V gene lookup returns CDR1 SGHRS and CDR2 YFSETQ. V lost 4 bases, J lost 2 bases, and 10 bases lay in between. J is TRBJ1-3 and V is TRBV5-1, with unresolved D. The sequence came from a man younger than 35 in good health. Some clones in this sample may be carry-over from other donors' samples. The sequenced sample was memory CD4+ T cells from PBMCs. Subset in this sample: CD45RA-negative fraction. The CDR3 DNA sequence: TGCGCCAGCAGCCCCGAGGCGGCTGGAAACACCATATATTTT. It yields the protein CASSPEAAGNTIYF.